The 2 T cell receptor beta chains given below trace back to one sample, sequenced in a study of PD-L1 blockade in urothelial cancer. Stated time point: pretreatment peripheral blood. Profiled with immunoSEQ multiplex PCR; TCRdb holds only in-frame clones, not every one. The sample contains tens of thousands of clones, roughly four fifths of which appear only once. Material: PBMCs, obtained around atezolizumab (anti-PD-L1) treatment. The receptor set was obtained from a man between 65 and 85 years old with urothelial cancer.

This rearrangement joins TRBV7-9 to TRBJ2-3; possibly TRBD2 for D (6 bases). This CDR3 comprises 15 residues. V was trimmed by 0 bases and J by 2 bases, leaving 9 bases between them. The germline V gene encodes CDR1 SEHNR and CDR2 FQNEAQ (reference sequence). The CDR3 DNA is TGTGCCAGCAGCTTAGCAGCGGGCCTCACAGATACGCAGTATTTT. Its translation is CASSLAAGLTDTQYF.

This chain uses TRBV9 with TRBJ2-5, with 7 bases lining up with TRBD2. The germline gives CDR1 SGDLS, CDR2 YYNGEE. This CDR3 has 14 residues. The V segment lost 0 bases and the J segment 4 bases; nucleotides outside the gene matches: 3. The CDR3 reads CASSVGEGRETQYF. The CDR3 region has the DNA TGTGCCAGCAGCGTAGGGGAGGGCCGAGAGACCCAGTACTTC.